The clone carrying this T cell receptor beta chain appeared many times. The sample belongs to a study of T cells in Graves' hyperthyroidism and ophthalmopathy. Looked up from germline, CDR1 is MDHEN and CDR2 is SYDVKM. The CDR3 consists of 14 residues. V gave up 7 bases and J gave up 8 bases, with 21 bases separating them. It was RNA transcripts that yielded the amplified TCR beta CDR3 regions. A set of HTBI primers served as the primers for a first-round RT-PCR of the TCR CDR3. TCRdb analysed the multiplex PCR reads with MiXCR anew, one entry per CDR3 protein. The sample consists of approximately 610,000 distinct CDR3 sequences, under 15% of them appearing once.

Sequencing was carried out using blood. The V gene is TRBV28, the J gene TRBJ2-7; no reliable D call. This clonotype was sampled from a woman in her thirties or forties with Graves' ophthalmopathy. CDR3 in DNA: TGTGCCAGCACCCAGGAGAACAAGCTCGTCCAGCAGTACTTC. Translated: CASTQENKLVQQYF.